Listed here is a single T cell receptor beta chain. The sample originates from a study of T cells after yellow fever vaccination. TCRdb redid the calling of the 5' RACE reads with MiXCR, one entry per CDR3 protein. The data contain some 350,000 distinct CDR3 sequences, roughly 6.2% of them singletons. Germline assignment: CDR1 MNHEY and CDR2 SVGEGT. Trimming cost V 2 bases and J 8 bases, with 9 bases left between them. The length of the CDR3 is 12 residues. The sequencing here drew on PBMCs, taken 5 days after the yellow fever booster vaccination. The chain uses TRBV6-2 or TRBV6-3 and TRBJ1-2; D is undetermined. This receptor was obtained from a man between 25 and 39 years old who received the YFV17D yellow fever vaccine. CDR3 sequence (DNA): TGTGCCAGCAGTTACCGCCGATCCGGCTACACCTTC. Amino acids: CASSYRRSGYTF.